This T cell receptor beta chain was observed in a study of shared clonotypes between healthy human individuals. Terminally differentiated effector memory CD45RA+ cells were left out of the naive CD8 fraction, which was CD45RO-negative and positively selected for CCR7. Comment on this clone: Antigen unknown.

Findings and limits, study-wide: Blood was the only sampled material, and tissue repertoires likely differ. In a handful of donors, around 5% of naive CD4 clonotypes appeared in common.

Sequenced by immunoSEQ multiplex PCR; TCRdb stores in-frame clones only, minus some. Of hundreds of thousands of clones listed, 95% are singletons. V lost 4 bases, J lost 0 bases, and 13 bases lay in between. CDR3 size: 16 residues. CDR1 and CDR2 from the germline V gene are LNHDA and SQIVND (reference sequence). The clonotype comes from a woman younger than 45 in good health. The sample comprised naive CD8+ T cells sorted from blood. This sequence joins TRBV19 and TRBJ2-1; D is unresolved. The CDR3 loop reads CASSNDTFSSYNEQFF. CDR3 in DNA: TGTGCCAGTAGTAACGACACGTTTAGCTCCTACAATGAGCAGTTCTTC. Looking up the rest from reference TRBV19 and TRBJ2-1 gives the full variable domain: DGGITQSPKYLFRKEGQNVTLSCEQNLNHDAMYWYRQDPGQGLRLIYYSQIVNDFQKGDIAEGYSVSREKKESFPLTVTSAQKNPTAFYLCASSNDTFSSYNEQFFGPGTRLTVL.